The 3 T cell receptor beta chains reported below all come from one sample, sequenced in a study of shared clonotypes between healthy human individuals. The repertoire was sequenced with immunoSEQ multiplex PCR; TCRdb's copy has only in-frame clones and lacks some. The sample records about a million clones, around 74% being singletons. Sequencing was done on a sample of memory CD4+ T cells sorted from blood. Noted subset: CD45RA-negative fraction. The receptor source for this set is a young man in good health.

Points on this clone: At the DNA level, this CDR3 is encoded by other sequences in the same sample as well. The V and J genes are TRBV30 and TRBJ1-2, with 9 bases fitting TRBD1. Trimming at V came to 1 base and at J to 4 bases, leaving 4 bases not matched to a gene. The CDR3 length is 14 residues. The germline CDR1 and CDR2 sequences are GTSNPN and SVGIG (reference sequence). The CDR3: CAWSGTGVVYGYTF. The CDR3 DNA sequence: TGTGCCTGGAGTGGGACAGGGGTTGTCTATGGCTACACCTTC.

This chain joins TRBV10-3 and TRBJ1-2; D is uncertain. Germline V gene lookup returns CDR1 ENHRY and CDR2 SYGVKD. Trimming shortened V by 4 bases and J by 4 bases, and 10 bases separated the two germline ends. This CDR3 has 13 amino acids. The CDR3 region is CAISGGEGYGYTF. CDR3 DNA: TGTGCCATCAGTGGCGGAGAGGGCTATGGCTACACCTTC.

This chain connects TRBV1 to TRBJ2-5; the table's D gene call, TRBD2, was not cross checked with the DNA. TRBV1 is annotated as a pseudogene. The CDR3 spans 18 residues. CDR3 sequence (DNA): TGCACCAGCAGCCAAGCTGGCCTAGCGGGGGGAAAAGGAGAGACCCAGTACTTC. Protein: CTSSQAGLAGGKGETQYF.